Sequencing of this T cell receptor beta chain was carried out in a study of blood T cells in healthy people across ages. The study's findings and limits: Diversity estimates drawn from one million T cells were deemed underestimates. Getting older went along with TCR beta diversity per million T cells dropping roughly linearly.

Then a second PCR, running about 7 to 11 cycles, was carried out with a sample-barcoded 5' primer and a J-beta primer mix. With 12 random nucleotides, a template-switch adaptor tagged each individual cDNA molecule. TCRdb re-called the 5' RACE reads with MiXCR, one entry per CDR3 protein. The table shows roughly 1.6 million distinct CDR3 sequences, with almost 35% occurring only once. Details on this clonotype: Its antigen is not known.

Around 9.4 milliliters was the volume of peripheral blood drawn from each donor. This clonotype originated in a woman aged 30 to 39 in good health. The specimen was blood.

The DNA of the CDR3 is TGTGCCAGCAGCTCACCGCGGACTATATCCTCGAGTTTGGAGACCCAGTACTTC. This codes for CASSSPRTISSSLETQYF. The rearrangement joins TRBV11-2 to TRBJ2-5; D might be TRBD2 (6 bases). V shed 4 bases and J shed 5 bases, with 26 bases lying between them. Germline values: CDR1 SGHAT, CDR2 FQNNGV. CDR3 length equals 18 residues.